Listed here are 28 T cell receptor beta chains from one sample, sequenced in a study of blood T cell repertoires in COVID-19. Repertoires were generated with immunoSEQ multiplex PCR, while TCRdb's copy carries only in-frame clones and drops some. The table lists 200,000 to 250,000 clones, around 84% of them singletons. The sequencing sample was made of peripheral blood. The origin of the receptors is a woman between 18 and 29 years old with acute or convalescent COVID-19.

J is TRBJ1-3 and V is TRBV3-1 (or the pseudogene TRBV3-2), with D unresolved. The CDR3 loop spans 14 amino acids. In germline, CDR1 is LGHDT, CDR2 YNNKEL (reference sequence). V was clipped by 4 bases and J by 0 bases, with 7 bases between them. The CDR3 loop is CASSLLASGNTIYF. CDR3 bases: TGTGCCAGCAGCCTCTTGGCCTCTGGAAACACCATATATTTT.

V usage is TRBV19 and J usage is TRBJ2-7; perhaps TRBD1 as D (7 bases). Trimming removed 4 bases from V and 2 bases from J, with 12 bases in between. The CDR3 loop spans 14 amino acids. Germline lookup yields CDR1 LNHDA and CDR2 SQIVND (reference sequence). In DNA form, the CDR3 reads TGTGCCAGTAGTAAACAGGGGACTCCCTACGAGCAGTACTTC. It yields the protein CASSKQGTPYEQYF. Full variable domain (missing parts from reference TRBV19 and TRBJ2-7): DGGITQSPKYLFRKEGQNVTLSCEQNLNHDAMYWYRQDPGQGLRLIYYSQIVNDFQKGDIAEGYSVSREKKESFPLTVTSAQKNPTAFYLCASSKQGTPYEQYFGPGTRLTVT.

The rearrangement links TRBV7-4 to TRBJ1-1, with 7 bases aligning to TRBD1. Germline V CDR1 and CDR2: SGHVT, SQSDAQ. CDR3 length equals 14 residues. Germline trimming cut 5 bases from V and 3 bases from J; bases unmatched to any gene: 6. In nucleotides, the CDR3 is TGTGCCAGCAGCCCGAACGACAGGGACACTGAAGCTTTCTTT. It translates to CASSPNDRDTEAFF.

V gene TRBV19 combines with J gene TRBJ1-2; D possibly corresponds to TRBD1 (5 bases). This CDR3 has 12 amino acids. V was trimmed by 8 bases and J by 7 bases, leaving 14 bases between them. Germline CDR1 is LNHDA and CDR2 is SQIVND (reference sequence). The CDR3 is CASAGIVGGYTF. In DNA form, the CDR3 reads TGTGCCAGTGCAGGGATTGTAGGTGGCTACACCTTC.

V and J are TRBV19 and TRBJ2-3; 7 bases match TRBD2. From germline, CDR1 is LNHDA and CDR2 SQIVND (reference sequence). The ends lost 3 bases at V and 7 bases at J; junction bases unmatched: 10. The length of the CDR3 is 15 residues. The CDR3 DNA sequence: TGTGCCAGTAGTATTATGGCCGGGAGGATACATACGCAGTATTTT. This translates into CASSIMAGRIHTQYF.

The chain is built from TRBV7-2 and TRBJ2-7; 9 nucleotides agree with TRBD2. The junction had 6 bases not matched to a gene; V was cut back by 3 bases and J by 6 bases. Germline V gives CDR1 SGHTA, CDR2 FQGNSA. This CDR3 has 14 residues. CDR3 sequence reads: CASSFGTSPFEQYF. The CDR3 DNA follows: TGTGCCAGCAGCTTCGGGACTAGCCCCTTCGAGCAGTACTTC. Using reference TRBV7-2 and TRBJ2-7 for the parts outside the CDR3, the full variable domain is GAGVSQSPSNKVTEKGKDVELRCDPISGHTALYWYRQSLGQGLEFLIYFQGNSAPDKSGLPSDRFSAERTGGSVSTLTIQRTQQEDSAVYLCASSFGTSPFEQYFGPGTRLTVT.

CDR3 coding DNA: TGTGCCAGCACACTAGCGGGAGGGAACGAGCAGTACTTC. Protein sequence: CASTLAGGNEQYF. The chain links TRBV28 to TRBJ2-7; 13 bases are a match to TRBD2. The CDR3 sequence is 13 residues long. The V gene end was trimmed by 7 bases and the J gene end by 5 bases; junction bases not matched to a gene: 2. Germline CDR1 and CDR2: MDHEN and SYDVKM.

The chain is built from TRBV9 and TRBJ1-5, with 9 bases that match TRBD1. Germline loops: CDR1 SGDLS, CDR2 YYNGEE. V lost 3 bases, J lost 5 bases, and 6 bases stayed unmatched. The CDR3 extends over 15 amino acids. CDR3 protein: CASSAGQGADQPQHF. The CDR3 coding sequence is TGTGCCAGCAGCGCGGGACAGGGTGCGGATCAGCCCCAGCATTTT.

The chain links TRBV4-3 to TRBJ2-3; the D is unclear. The J call is in doubt because the DNA end fits TRBJ1-1 better. The CDR3 loop spans 13 amino acids. Germline CDR1 and CDR2: LGHNA and YSLEER. This CDR3 is CASSQDRASPAFF. In DNA, the CDR3 is TGCGCCAGCAGCCAAGACCGGGCTAGCCCGGCTTTCTTT.

This chain links TRBV6-2 or TRBV6-3 with TRBJ2-7, with 13 bases matching TRBD2. Trimming removed 2 bases from V and 4 bases from J; junction bases left unmatched: 5. CDR3 size: 16 residues. Germline V gene sequence: CDR1 MNHEY, CDR2 SVGEGT. This CDR3 reads CASSYGLAGASYEQYF. In DNA form, the CDR3 reads TGTGCCAGCAGTTACGGACTAGCGGGAGCTTCTTACGAGCAGTACTTC.

The CDR3 spells CASSLGTGARETQYF. The CDR3 region has the DNA TGTGCCAGCAGCCTCGGAACAGGGGCCAGGGAGACCCAGTACTTC. The chain carries TRBV3-1 (or the pseudogene TRBV3-2) and TRBJ2-5; 7 nucleotides match TRBD1. This CDR3 is built from 15 residues. Trimming took 4 bases from V and 5 from J; bases not matched to a gene: 10. CDR1 and CDR2 from the germline V gene are LGHDT and YNNKEL (reference sequence).

The chain carries TRBV9 and TRBJ2-3, with D tentatively TRBD2 (5 bases). This CDR3 has 15 amino acids. The germline CDR1 and CDR2 sequences are SGDLS and YYNGEE. V lost 0 bases to trimming and J lost 3 bases, with 11 bases between them. The CDR3 DNA sequence: TGTGCCAGCAGCGTAGGGTGGGGAGCAACAGATACGCAGTATTTT. Amino acid sequence: CASSVGWGATDTQYF.

The genes are TRBV7-2 and TRBJ2-3; TRBD1 matches at 11 bases. The CDR3 runs to 12 residues. CDR1 is SGHTA and CDR2 is FQGNSA in the germline V gene. J was trimmed by 14 bases and V by 5 bases; bases with no gene match: 6. Written as DNA, the CDR3 is TGTGCCAGCAGCCTAGGACAGGGGGCCTGGTATTTT. Residues: CASSLGQGAWYF.

About this clone itself: Other nucleotide sequences from this sample produce the same CDR3. The rearrangement links TRBV29-1 to TRBJ2-7; TRBD2 aligns across 12 bases. CDR1 is SQVTM, CDR2 ANQGSEA, per germline. The CDR3 sequence is 13 residues long. V lost 4 bases, J lost 2 bases, and 0 bases stayed unmatched. Here the CDR3 reads CSVGLAGAYEQYF. The DNA for the CDR3 is TGCAGCGTTGGACTAGCGGGAGCCTACGAGCAGTACTTC.

V is TRBV7-2 and J is TRBJ2-3, with D possibly being TRBD2 (6 bases). The V gene lost 2 bases and the J gene lost 6 bases, with 12 bases spanning the gap. CDR1 SGHTA and CDR2 FQGNSA come from the germline V gene. This CDR3 is 14 amino acids long. CDR3 in amino acids: CASSLFRELDTQYF. DNA of the CDR3: TGTGCCAGCAGCTTATTTCGGGAGCTGGATACGCAGTATTTT.

The table lists this clone with a few counts. This chain uses TRBV5-1 with TRBJ2-4, with D tentatively TRBD2 (6 bases). Trimming shortened V by 2 bases and J by 5 bases, and 11 bases separated the two germline ends. Per the germline V gene, CDR1 is SGHRS and CDR2 is YFSETQ. The CDR3 sequence is 14 residues long. The CDR3 DNA follows: TGCGCCAGCAGCTTAGGAGGGCCTGAAAACATTCAGTACTTC. As protein: CASSLGGPENIQYF. Supplemented by reference TRBV5-1 and TRBJ2-4, the full variable domain reads KAGVTQTPRYLIKTRGQQVTLSCSPISGHRSVSWYQQTPGQGLQFLFEYFSETQRNKGNFPGRFSGRQFSNSRSEMNVSTLELGDSALYLCASSLGGPENIQYFGAGTRLSVL.

The V gene is TRBV9, the J gene TRBJ1-1; TRBD1 aligns across 7 bases. CDR1 and CDR2 from the germline V gene are SGDLS and YYNGEE. The CDR3 consists of 13 residues. With 3 bases clipped from V and 4 bases from J, the junction kept 3 bases outside the gene matches. The CDR3 sequence: CASSATGSTEAFF. The CDR3 coding sequence is TGTGCCAGCAGCGCGACAGGGAGCACTGAAGCTTTCTTT.

The chain links TRBV6-2 or TRBV6-3 to TRBJ2-1; D perhaps matches TRBD2 (7 bases). The CDR3 runs to 16 residues. Per germline, CDR1 MNHEY and CDR2 SVGEGT. V was pared by 2 bases and J by 8 bases, with 19 bases between. The CDR3 sequence: CASSYAAGASHDEQFF. CDR3 in DNA: TGTGCCAGCAGTTACGCGGCGGGGGCTAGCCACGATGAGCAGTTCTTC.

The chain has TRBV5-8 and TRBJ2-1; 8 nucleotides match TRBD2. The trim removed 1 base at V and 0 bases at J, leaving 3 bases unmatched. The length of the CDR3 is 16 residues. In germline, CDR1 is SGHTS, CDR2 YDEGEE. The CDR3 nucleotides read TGTGCCAGCAGCTTGTTGGCGGGAGGCTCCTACAATGAGCAGTTCTTC. Protein: CASSLLAGGSYNEQFF.

J is TRBJ2-1 and V is TRBV28; 8 positions match TRBD2. The CDR3 loop spans 15 amino acids. After removal of 3 bases from V and 8 bases from J, the junction contained 9 bases not matched to a gene. Germline loops: CDR1 MDHEN, CDR2 SYDVKM. The CDR3 sequence is CASSLGLGVLDEQFF. The CDR3 nucleotides read TGTGCCAGCAGTTTGGGACTAGGGGTGTTGGATGAGCAGTTCTTC.

The genes are TRBV27 and TRBJ2-7, with 7 nucleotides matching TRBD2. This CDR3 comprises 16 residues. V dropped 3 bases and J dropped 0; count of bases not matched to a gene: 8. Germline lookup yields CDR1 MNHEY and CDR2 SMNVEV (reference sequence). The CDR3 DNA follows: TGTGCCAGCAGTTTTTCGGGCGGGGGAAGCTCCTACGAGCAGTACTTC. It yields the protein CASSFSGGGSSYEQYF.

V and J are TRBV10-3 and TRBJ1-4; a possible D gene is TRBD1 (6 bases). The ends were cut back, 10 bases at V and 3 bases at J, with 12 bases in the middle. Germline CDR1 ENHRY, CDR2 SYGVKD. The CDR3 totals 13 residues. CDR3 in DNA: TGTGCCACCGGCCAGGGGCCTAATGAAAAACTGTTTTTT. Encoded protein: CATGQGPNEKLFF.

In its sample, this clone was seen a few times. This sequence joins TRBV18 and TRBJ2-1; possible D gene TRBD1, 6 bases. The V gene lost 6 bases and the J gene lost 6 bases, with 9 bases spanning the gap. Looked up from germline, CDR1 is KGHSH and CDR2 is LQKENI. The CDR3 has 12 amino acids. CDR3 in amino acids: CASSQDSNEQFF. The CDR3 region has the DNA TGTGCCAGCTCCCAGGACAGCAATGAGCAGTTCTTC.

This clone was recorded once. The V and J genes are TRBV5-1 and TRBJ2-2; no reliable D call. The CDR3 spans 13 residues. CDR1 and CDR2 from the germline V gene are SGHRS and YFSETQ. Trimming removed 6 bases at V and 7 bases at J, with 13 bases between. CDR3 nucleotides: TGCGCCAGCATCTCCAATATCGGCGGGGAGCTGTTTTTT. It codes for CASISNIGGELFF. The full variable domain, with the rest looked up from reference TRBV5-1 and TRBJ2-2, is KAGVTQTPRYLIKTRGQQVTLSCSPISGHRSVSWYQQTPGQGLQFLFEYFSETQRNKGNFPGRFSGRQFSNSRSEMNVSTLELGDSALYLCASISNIGGELFFGEGSRLTVL.

The chain links TRBV2 to TRBJ2-3; 11 bases fit TRBD2. Trimming took 5 bases from V and 0 from J; bases not matched to a gene: 1. This CDR3 region has 15 residues. Germline V CDR1 and CDR2: SNHLY, FYNNEI. This CDR3 is CASSTSGSSTDTQYF. CDR3 in DNA: TGTGCCAGCAGTACTAGCGGGAGCAGCACAGATACGCAGTATTTT.

This clone was counted a single time. The rearrangement joins TRBV19 to TRBJ2-1, with 12 bases that match TRBD2. Germline values: CDR1 LNHDA, CDR2 SQIVND (reference sequence). Trimming removed 2 bases from V and 6 bases from J; junction bases left unmatched: 14. The CDR3 is 19 amino acids. Here the CDR3 DNA reads TGTGCCAGTAGTATATACTCCCCCTCGACTAGCGGGAGTGTCAATGAGCAGTTCTTC. Encoded protein: CASSIYSPSTSGSVNEQFF.

The genes are TRBV27 and TRBJ2-7, with D tentatively TRBD2 (6 bases). V was clipped by 6 bases and J by 5 bases, with 23 bases between them. This CDR3 is built from 16 residues. CDR1 and CDR2 from the germline V gene are MNHEY and SMNVEV (reference sequence). CDR3 sequence (DNA): TGTGCCAGCAGGCTTAGCGGCCGCCCTCCGGGGGACGAGCAGTACTTC. Protein sequence: CASRLSGRPPGDEQYF.

This chain joins TRBV4-1 and TRBJ2-3; D is unresolved. Germline CDR1 reads MGHRA; CDR2 reads YSYEKL. The V gene lost 3 bases and the J gene lost 0 bases, with 4 bases spanning the gap. This CDR3 region has 13 residues. The DNA of the CDR3 is TGCGCCAGCAGCCAGGGCAGCACAGATACGCAGTATTTT. Translation gives CASSQGSTDTQYF.